This entry describes one TCR beta chain. Its antigen remains unknown. Baseline, cycle 4 day 1, and cycle 7 day 1 were the blood sampling points. The repertoire was sequenced with immunoSEQ multiplex PCR; TCRdb's copy has only in-frame clones and lacks some. The table includes 83,000 or so clones, about four fifths detected once. The J segment lost 2 bases and the V segment lost 3 bases, leaving 1 base of the junction unmatched. This CDR3 comprises 13 residues. The germline V gene has CDR1 KGHSH and CDR2 LQKENI. The data were taken from a study of OX40 agonist ivuxolimab in advanced cancers. The study, taken as a whole, reports: Antigen specificity was not determined for the expanded peripheral T cells.

This receptor was identified in an adult with an advanced solid tumor such as melanoma, head and neck, liver or kidney cancer. Sequenced material: CD4+ or CD8+ T cells sorted from blood, taken in a trial of the OX40 agonist ivuxolimab. The chain is built from TRBV18 and TRBJ2-7; 7 nucleotides line up with TRBD1. The CDR3 sequence: CASSPDRTYEQYF. The CDR3 DNA reads TGTGCCAGCTCACCGGACAGGACCTACGAGCAGTACTTC.